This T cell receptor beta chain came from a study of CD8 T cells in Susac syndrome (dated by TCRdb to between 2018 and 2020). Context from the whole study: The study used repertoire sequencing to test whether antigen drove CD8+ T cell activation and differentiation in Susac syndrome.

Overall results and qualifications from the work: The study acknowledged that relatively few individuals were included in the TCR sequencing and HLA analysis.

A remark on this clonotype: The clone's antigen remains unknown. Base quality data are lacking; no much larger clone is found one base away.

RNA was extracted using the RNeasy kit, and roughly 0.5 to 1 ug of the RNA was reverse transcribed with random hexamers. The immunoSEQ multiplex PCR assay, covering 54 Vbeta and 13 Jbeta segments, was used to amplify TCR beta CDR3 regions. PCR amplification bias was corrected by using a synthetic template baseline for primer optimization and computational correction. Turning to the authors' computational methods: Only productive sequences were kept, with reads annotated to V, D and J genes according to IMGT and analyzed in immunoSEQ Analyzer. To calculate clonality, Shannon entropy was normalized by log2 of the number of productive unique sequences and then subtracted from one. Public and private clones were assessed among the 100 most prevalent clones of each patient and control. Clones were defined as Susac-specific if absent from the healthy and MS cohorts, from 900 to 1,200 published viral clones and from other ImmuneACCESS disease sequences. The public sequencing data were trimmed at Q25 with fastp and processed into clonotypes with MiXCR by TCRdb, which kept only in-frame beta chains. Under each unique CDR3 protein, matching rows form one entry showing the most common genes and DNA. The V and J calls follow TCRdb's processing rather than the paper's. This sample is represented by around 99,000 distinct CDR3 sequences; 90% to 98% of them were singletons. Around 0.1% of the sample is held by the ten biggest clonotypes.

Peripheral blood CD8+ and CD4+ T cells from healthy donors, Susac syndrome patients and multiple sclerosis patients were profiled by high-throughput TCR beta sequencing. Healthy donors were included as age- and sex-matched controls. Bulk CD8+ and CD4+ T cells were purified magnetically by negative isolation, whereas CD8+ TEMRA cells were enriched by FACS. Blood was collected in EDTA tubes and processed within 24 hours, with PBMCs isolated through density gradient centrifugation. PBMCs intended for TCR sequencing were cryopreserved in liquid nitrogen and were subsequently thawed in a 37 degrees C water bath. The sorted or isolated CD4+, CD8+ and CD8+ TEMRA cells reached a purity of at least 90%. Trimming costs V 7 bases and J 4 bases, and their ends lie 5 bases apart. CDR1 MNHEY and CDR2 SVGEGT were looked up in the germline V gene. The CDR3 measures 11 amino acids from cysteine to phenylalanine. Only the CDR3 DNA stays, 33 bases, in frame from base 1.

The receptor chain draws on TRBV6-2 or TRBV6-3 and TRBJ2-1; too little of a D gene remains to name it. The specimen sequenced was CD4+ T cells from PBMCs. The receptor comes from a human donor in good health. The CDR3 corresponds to CASTEYNEQFF. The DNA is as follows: TGTGCCAGCACCGAGTACAATGAGCAGTTCTTC.